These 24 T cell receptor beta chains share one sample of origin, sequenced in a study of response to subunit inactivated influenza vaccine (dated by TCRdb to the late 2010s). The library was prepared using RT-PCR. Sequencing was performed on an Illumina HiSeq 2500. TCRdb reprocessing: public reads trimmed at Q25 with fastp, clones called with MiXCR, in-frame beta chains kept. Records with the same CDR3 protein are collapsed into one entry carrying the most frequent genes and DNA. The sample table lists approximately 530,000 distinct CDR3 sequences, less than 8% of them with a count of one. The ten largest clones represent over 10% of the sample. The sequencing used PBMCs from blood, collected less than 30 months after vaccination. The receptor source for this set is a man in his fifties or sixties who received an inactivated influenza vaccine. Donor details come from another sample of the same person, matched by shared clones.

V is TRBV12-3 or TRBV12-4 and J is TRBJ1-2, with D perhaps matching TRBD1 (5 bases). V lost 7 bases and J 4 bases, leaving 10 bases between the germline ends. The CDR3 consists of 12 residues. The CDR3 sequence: CASTPGLYGYTF. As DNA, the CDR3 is TGTGCCAGCACCCCGGGGCTCTATGGCTACACCTTC.

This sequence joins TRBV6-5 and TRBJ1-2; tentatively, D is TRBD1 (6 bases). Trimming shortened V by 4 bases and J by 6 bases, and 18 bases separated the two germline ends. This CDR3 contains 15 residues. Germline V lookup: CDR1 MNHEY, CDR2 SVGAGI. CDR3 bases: TGTGCCAGCAGTTTGGGCCCTTCGGGGGCGAATGGCTACACCTTC. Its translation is CASSLGPSGANGYTF.

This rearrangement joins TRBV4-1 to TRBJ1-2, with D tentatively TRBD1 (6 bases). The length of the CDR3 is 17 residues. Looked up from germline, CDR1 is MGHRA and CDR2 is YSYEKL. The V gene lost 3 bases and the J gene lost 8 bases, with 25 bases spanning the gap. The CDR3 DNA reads TGCGCCAGCAGCCACCCCAGTAGGGGACATCGCCCCGAAGGCTACACCTTC. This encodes CASSHPSRGHRPEGYTF.

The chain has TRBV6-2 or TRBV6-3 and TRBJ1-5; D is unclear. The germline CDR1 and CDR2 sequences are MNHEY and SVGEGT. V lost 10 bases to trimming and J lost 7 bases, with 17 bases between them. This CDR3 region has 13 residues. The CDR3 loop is CATTDLQIQPQHF. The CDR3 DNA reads TGTGCCACCACGGACCTACAAATACAGCCCCAGCATTTT.

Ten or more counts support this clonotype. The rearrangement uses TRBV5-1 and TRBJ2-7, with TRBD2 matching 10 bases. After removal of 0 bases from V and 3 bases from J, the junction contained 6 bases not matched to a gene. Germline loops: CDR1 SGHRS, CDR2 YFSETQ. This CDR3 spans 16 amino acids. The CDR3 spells CASSLELSSGSYEQYF. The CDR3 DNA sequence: TGCGCCAGCAGCTTGGAGTTGTCTAGCGGGAGCTACGAGCAGTACTTC. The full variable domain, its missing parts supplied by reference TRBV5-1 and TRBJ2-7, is KAGVTQTPRYLIKTRGQQVTLSCSPISGHRSVSWYQQTPGQGLQFLFEYFSETQRNKGNFPGRFSGRQFSNSRSEMNVSTLELGDSALYLCASSLELSSGSYEQYFGPGTRLTVT.

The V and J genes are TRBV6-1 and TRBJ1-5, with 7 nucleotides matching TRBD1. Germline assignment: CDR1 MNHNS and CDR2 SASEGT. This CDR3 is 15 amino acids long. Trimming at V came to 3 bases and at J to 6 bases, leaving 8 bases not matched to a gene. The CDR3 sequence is CASSETRGRLQPQHF. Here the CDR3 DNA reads TGTGCCAGCAGTGAGACTAGGGGGCGGCTTCAGCCCCAGCATTTT.

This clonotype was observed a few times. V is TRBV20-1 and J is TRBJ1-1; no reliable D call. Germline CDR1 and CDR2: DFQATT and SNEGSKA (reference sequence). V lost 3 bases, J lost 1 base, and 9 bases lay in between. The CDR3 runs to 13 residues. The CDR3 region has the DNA TGCAGTGCTAGGTATGAGGGGAACACTGAAGCTTTCTTT. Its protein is CSARYEGNTEAFF.

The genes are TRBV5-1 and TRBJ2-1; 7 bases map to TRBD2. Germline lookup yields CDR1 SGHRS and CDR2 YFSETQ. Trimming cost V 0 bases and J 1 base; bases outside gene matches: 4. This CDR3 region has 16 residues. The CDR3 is CASSLDPAGSYNEQFF. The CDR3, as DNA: TGCGCCAGCAGCTTGGATCCAGCGGGATCCTACAATGAGCAGTTCTTC.

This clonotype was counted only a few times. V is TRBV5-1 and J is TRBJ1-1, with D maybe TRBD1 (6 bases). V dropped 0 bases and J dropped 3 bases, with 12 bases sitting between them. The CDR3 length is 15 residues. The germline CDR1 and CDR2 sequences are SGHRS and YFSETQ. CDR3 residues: CASSLVGRGHTEAFF. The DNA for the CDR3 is TGCGCCAGCAGCTTGGTTGGCAGGGGACACACTGAAGCTTTCTTT. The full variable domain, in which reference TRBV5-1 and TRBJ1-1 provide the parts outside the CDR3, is KAGVTQTPRYLIKTRGQQVTLSCSPISGHRSVSWYQQTPGQGLQFLFEYFSETQRNKGNFPGRFSGRQFSNSRSEMNVSTLELGDSALYLCASSLVGRGHTEAFFGQGTRLTVV.

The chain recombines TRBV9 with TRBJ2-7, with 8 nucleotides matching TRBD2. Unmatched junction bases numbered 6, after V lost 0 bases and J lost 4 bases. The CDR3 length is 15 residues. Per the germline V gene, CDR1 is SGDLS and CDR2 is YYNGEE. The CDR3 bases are TGTGCCAGCAGCGTAGGCGATAGCGGGATTTACGAGCAGTACTTC. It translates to CASSVGDSGIYEQYF.

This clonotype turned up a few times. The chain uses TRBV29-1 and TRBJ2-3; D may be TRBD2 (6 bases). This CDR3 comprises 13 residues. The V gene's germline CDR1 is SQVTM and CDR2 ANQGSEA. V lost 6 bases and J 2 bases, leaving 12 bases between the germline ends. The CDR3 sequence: CSVFRGTTDTQYF. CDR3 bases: TGCAGCGTCTTTCGGGGGACCACAGATACGCAGTATTTT.

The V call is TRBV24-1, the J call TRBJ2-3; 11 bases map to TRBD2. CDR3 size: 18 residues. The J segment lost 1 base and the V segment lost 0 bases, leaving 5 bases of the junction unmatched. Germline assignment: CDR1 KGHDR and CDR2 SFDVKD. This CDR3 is CATSDLRGLAEGTDTQYF. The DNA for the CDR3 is TGTGCCACCAGTGATTTGCGGGGACTAGCGGAGGGCACAGATACGCAGTATTTT.

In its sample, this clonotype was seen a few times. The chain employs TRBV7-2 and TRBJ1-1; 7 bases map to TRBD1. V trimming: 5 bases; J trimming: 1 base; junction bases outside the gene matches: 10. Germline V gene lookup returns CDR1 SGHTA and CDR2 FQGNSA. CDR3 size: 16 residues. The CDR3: CASSPGGWARNTEAFF. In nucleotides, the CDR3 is TGTGCCAGCAGCCCAGGGGGGTGGGCAAGGAACACTGAAGCTTTCTTT.

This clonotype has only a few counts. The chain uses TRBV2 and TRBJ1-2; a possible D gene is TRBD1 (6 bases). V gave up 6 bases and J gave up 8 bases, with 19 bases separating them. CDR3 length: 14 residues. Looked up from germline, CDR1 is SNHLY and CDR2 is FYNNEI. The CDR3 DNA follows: TGTGCCAGCAGGGCCGCCGGGACAATCAGGGGCTACACCTTC. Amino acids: CASRAAGTIRGYTF.

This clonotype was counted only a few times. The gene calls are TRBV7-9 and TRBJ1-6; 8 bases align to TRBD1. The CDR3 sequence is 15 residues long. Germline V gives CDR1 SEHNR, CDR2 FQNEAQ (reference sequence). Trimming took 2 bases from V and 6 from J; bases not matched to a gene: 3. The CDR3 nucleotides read TGTGCCAGCAGCTTAACTACAGGGGGTAATTCACCCCTCCACTTT. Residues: CASSLTTGGNSPLHF.

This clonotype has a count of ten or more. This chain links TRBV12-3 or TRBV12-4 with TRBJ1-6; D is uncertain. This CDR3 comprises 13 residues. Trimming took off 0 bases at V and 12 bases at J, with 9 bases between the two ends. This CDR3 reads CASSLATPGPLHF. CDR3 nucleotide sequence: TGTGCCAGCAGTTTAGCGACCCCTGGACCCCTCCACTTT.

In nucleotides, the CDR3 is TGCGCCAGCAGCTATAGACAGGGTGATGGCTACACCTTC. Its protein product is CASSYRQGDGYTF. V gene TRBV5-1 combines with J gene TRBJ1-2, with 7 nucleotides matching TRBD1. V lost 3 bases to trimming and J lost 6 bases; unmatched junction nucleotides: 5. Germline CDR1 reads SGHRS; CDR2 reads YFSETQ. This CDR3 has 13 amino acids. Complete variable domain (other parts from reference TRBV5-1 and TRBJ1-2): KAGVTQTPRYLIKTRGQQVTLSCSPISGHRSVSWYQQTPGQGLQFLFEYFSETQRNKGNFPGRFSGRQFSNSRSEMNVSTLELGDSALYLCASSYRQGDGYTFGSGTRLTVV.

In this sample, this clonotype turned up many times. CDR3 in amino acids: CSVLAGVRETQYF. The CDR3 DNA follows: TGCAGCGTGTTAGCGGGAGTTCGAGAGACCCAGTACTTC. This chain connects TRBV29-1 to TRBJ2-5; 9 positions agree with TRBD2. The CDR3 covers 13 residues. Germline V gene lookup returns CDR1 SQVTM and CDR2 ANQGSEA. V trimming: 6 bases; J trimming: 4 bases; junction bases outside the gene matches: 6.

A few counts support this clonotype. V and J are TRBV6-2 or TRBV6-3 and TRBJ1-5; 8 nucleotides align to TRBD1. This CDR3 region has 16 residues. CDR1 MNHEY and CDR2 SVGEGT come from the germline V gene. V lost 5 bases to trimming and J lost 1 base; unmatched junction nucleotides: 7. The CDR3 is CASSQQGVWSNQPQHF. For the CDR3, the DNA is TGTGCCAGCAGTCAACAGGGGGTGTGGAGCAATCAGCCCCAGCATTTT.

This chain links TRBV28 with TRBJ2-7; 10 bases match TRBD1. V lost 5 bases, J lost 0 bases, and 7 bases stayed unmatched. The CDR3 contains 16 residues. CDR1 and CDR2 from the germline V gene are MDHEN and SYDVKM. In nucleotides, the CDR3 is TGTGCCAGCAGTATCCCAAGGACAGGGGGCTCCTACGAGCAGTACTTC. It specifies CASSIPRTGGSYEQYF. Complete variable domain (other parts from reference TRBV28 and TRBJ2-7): DVKVTQSSRYLVKRTGEKVFLECVQDMDHENMFWYRQDPGLGLRLIYFSYDVKMKEKGDIPEGYSVSREKKERFSLILESASTNQTSMYLCASSIPRTGGSYEQYFGPGTRLTVT.

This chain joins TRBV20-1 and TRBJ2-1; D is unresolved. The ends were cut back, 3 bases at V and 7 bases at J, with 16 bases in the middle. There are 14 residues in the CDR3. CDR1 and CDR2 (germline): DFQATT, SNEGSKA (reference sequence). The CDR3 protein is CSASGPGVGNEQFF. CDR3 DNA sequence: TGCAGTGCTAGTGGGCCTGGGGTTGGGAATGAGCAGTTCTTC.

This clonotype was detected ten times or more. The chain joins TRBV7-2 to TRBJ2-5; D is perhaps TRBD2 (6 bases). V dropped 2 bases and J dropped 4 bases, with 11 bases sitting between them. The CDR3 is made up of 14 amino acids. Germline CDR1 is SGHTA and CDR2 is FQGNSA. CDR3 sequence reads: CASSLTGEVETQYF. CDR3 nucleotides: TGTGCCAGCAGCTTAACGGGAGAGGTAGAGACCCAGTACTTC.

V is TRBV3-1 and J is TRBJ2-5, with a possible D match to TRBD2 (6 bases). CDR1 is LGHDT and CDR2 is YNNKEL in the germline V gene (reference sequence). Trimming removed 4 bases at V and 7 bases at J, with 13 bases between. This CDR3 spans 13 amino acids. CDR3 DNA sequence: TGTGCCAGCAGCCCCCGAACGGAGGGGACCCAGTACTTC. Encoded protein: CASSPRTEGTQYF.

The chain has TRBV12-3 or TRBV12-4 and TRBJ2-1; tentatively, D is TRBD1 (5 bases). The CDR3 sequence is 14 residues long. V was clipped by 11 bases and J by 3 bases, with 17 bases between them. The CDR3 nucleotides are TGTGCCGGCAACCGGTGGGGCGACTACAATGAGCAGTTCTTC. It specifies CAGNRWGDYNEQFF.